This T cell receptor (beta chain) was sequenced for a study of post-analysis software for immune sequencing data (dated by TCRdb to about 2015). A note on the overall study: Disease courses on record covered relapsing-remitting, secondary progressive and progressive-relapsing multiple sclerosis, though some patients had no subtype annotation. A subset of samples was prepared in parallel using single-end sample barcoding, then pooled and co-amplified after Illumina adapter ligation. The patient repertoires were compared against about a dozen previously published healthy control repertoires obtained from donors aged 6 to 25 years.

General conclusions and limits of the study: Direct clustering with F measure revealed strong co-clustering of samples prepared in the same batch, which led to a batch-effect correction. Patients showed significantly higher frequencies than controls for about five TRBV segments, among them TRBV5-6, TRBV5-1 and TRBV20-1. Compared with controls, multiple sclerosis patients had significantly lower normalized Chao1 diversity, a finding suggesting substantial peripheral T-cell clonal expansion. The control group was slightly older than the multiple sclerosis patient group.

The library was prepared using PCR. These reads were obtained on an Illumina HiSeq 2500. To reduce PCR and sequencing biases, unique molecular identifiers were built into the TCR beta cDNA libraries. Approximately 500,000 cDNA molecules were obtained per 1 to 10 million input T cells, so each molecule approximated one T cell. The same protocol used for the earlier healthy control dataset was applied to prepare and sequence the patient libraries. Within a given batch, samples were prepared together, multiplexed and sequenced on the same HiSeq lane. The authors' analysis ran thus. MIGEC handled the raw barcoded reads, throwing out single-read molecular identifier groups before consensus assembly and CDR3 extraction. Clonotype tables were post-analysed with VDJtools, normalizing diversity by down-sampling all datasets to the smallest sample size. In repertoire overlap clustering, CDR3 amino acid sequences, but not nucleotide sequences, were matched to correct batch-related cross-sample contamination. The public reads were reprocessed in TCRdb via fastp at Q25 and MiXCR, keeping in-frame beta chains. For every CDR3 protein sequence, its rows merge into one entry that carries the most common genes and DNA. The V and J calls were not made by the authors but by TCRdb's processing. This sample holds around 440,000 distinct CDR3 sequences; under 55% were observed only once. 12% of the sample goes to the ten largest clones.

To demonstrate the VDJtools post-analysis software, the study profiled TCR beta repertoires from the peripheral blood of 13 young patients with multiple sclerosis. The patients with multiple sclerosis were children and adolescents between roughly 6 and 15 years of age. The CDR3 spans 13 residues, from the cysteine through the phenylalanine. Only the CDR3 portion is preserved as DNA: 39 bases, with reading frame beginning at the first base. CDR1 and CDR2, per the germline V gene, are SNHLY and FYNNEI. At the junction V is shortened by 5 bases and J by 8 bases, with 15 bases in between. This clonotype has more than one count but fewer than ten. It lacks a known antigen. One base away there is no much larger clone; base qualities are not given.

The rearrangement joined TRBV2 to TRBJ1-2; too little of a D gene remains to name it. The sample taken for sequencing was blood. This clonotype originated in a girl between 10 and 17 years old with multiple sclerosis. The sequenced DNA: TGTGCCAGCAGTTCACTGCCTCCCGGGGGCTACACCTTC. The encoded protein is CASSSLPPGGYTF.